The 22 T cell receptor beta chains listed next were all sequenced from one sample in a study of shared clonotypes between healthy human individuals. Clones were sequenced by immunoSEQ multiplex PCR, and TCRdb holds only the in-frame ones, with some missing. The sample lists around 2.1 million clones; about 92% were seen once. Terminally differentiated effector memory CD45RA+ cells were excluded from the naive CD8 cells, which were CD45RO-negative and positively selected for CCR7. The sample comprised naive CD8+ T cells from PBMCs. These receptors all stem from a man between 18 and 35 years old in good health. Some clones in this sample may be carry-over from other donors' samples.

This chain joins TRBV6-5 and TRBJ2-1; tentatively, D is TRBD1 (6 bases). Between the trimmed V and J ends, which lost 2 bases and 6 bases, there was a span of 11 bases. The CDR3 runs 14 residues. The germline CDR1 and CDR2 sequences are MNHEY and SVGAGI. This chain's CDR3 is CASSYPGQRNEQFF. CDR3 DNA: TGTGCCAGCAGTTACCCCGGACAGCGCAATGAGCAGTTCTTC.

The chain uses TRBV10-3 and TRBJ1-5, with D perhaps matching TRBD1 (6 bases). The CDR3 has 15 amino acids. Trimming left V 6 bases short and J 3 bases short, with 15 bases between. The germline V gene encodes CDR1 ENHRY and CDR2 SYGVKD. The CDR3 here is CAISEEGGANQPQHF. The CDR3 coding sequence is TGTGCCATCAGCGAGGAGGGGGGCGCCAATCAGCCCCAGCATTTT.

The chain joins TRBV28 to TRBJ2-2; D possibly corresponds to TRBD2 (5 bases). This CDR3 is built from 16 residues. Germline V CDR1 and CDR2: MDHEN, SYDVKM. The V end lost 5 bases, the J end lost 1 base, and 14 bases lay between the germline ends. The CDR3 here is CASSEPGLLNTGELFF. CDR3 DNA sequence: TGTGCCAGCAGTGAACCTGGACTGCTGAACACCGGGGAGCTGTTTTTT. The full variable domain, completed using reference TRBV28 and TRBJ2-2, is DVKVTQSSRYLVKRTGEKVFLECVQDMDHENMFWYRQDPGLGLRLIYFSYDVKMKEKGDIPEGYSVSREKKERFSLILESASTNQTSMYLCASSEPGLLNTGELFFGEGSRLTVL.

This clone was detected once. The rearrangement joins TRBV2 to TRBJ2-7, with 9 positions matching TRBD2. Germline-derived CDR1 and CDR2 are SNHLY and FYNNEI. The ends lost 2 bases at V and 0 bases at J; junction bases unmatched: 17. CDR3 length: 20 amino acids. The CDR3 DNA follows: TGTGCCAGCAGTGAAAAGGTCCCTAGCGGGACTATGACCAGCTCCTACGAGCAGTACTTC. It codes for CASSEKVPSGTMTSSYEQYF. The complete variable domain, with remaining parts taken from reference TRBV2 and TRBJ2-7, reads EPEVTQTPSHQVTQMGQEVILRCVPISNHLYFYWYRQILGQKVEFLVSFYNNEISEKSEIFDDQFSVERPDGSNFTLKIRSTKLEDSAMYFCASSEKVPSGTMTSSYEQYFGPGTRLTVT.

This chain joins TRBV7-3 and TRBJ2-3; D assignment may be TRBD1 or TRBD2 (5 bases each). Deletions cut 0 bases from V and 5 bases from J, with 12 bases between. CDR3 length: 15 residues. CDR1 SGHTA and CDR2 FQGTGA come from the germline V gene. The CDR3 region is CASSLTWGREDTQYF. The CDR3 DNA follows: TGTGCCAGCAGCTTAACGTGGGGACGGGAAGATACGCAGTATTTT.

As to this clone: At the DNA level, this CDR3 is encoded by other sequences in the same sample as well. CDR3 amino acids: CASSYRAAYEQYF. The CDR3 DNA sequence: TGTGCCAGCAGTTATAGGGCGGCCTACGAGCAGTACTTC. The gene calls are TRBV6-5 and TRBJ2-7; the D is unclear. From germline, CDR1 is MNHEY and CDR2 SVGAGI. The CDR3 loop spans 13 amino acids. Trimming shortened V by 3 bases and J by 2 bases, and 8 bases separated the two germline ends.

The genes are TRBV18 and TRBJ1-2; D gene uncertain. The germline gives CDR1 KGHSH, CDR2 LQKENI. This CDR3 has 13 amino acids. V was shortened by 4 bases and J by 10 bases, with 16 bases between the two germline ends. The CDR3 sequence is CASSHGISSNYTF. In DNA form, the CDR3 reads TGTGCCAGCTCACATGGTATTTCATCGAACTACACCTTC.

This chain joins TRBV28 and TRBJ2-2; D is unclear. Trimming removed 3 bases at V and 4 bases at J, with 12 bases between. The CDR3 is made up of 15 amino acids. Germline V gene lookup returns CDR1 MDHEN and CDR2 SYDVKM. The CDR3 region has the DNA TGTGCCAGCAGTTTCGCGGTCTTTGGCACCGGGGAGCTGTTTTTT. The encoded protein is CASSFAVFGTGELFF.

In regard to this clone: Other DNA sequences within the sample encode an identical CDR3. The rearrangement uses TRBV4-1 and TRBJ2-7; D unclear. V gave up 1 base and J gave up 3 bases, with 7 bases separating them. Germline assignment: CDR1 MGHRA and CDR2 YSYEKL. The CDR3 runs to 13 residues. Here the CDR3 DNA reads TGCGCCAGCAGCCAAGTGGGCAGCTACGAGCAGTACTTC. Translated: CASSQVGSYEQYF.

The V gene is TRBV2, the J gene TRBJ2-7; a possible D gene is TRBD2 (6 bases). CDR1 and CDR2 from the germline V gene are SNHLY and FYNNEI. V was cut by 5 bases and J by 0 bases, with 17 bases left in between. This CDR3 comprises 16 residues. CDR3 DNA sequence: TGTGCCAGCAGTCATGATTATGTGCGGGGCTCCTACGAGCAGTACTTC. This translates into CASSHDYVRGSYEQYF.

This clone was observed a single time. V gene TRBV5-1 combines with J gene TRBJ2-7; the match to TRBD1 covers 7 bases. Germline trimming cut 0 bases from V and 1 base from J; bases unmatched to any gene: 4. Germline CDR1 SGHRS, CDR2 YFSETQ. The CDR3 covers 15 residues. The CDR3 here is CASSLAVTGSYEQYF. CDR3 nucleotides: TGCGCCAGCAGCTTGGCCGTGACAGGGTCCTACGAGCAGTACTTC.

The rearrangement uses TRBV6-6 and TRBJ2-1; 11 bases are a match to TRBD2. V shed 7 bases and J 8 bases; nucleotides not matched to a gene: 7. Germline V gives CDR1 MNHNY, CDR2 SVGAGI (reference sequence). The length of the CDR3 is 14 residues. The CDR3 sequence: CASTTSGRFDEQFF. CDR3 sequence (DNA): TGTGCCAGCACTACTAGCGGGAGATTCGATGAGCAGTTCTTC.

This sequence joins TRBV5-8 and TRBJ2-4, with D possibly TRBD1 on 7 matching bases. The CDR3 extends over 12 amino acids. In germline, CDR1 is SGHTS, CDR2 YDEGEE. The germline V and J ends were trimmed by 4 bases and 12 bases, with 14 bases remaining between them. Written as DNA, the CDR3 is TGTGCCAGCAGCACCTATCAGGGGGGTCAGTACTTC. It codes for CASSTYQGGQYF.

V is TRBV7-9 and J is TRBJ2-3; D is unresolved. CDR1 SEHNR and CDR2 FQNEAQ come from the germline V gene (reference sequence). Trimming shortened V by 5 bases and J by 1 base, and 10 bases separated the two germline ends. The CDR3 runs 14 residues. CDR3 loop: CASSPAHRTDTQYF. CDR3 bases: TGTGCCAGCAGCCCCGCGCACCGCACAGATACGCAGTATTTT.

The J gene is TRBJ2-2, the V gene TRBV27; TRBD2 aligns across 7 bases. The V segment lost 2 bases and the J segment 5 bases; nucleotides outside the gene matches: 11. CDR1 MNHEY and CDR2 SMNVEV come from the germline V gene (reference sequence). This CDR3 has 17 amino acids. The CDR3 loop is CASSLSRFREGTGELFF. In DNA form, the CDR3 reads TGTGCCAGCAGTTTAAGCCGTTTTAGGGAGGGTACCGGGGAGCTGTTTTTT.

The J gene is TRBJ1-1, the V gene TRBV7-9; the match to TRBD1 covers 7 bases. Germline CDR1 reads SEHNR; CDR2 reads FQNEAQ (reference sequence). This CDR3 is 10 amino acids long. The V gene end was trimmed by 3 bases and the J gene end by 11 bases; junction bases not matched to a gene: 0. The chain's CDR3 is CASSLGQAFF. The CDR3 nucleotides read TGTGCCAGCAGCTTGGGACAGGCTTTCTTT. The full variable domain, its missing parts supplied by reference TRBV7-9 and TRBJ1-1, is DTGVSQNPRHKITKRGQNVTFRCDPISEHNRLYWYRQTLGQGPEFLTYFQNEAQLEKSRLLSDRFSAERPKGSFSTLEIQRTEQGDSAMYLCASSLGQAFFGQGTRLTVV.

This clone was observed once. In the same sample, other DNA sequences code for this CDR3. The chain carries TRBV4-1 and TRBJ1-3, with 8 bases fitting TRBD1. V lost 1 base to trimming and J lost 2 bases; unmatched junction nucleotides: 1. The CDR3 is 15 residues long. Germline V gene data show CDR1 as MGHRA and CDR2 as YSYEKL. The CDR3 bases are TGCGCCAGCAGCCAAGCAGGGGGCGCTGGAAACACCATATATTTT. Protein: CASSQAGGAGNTIYF.

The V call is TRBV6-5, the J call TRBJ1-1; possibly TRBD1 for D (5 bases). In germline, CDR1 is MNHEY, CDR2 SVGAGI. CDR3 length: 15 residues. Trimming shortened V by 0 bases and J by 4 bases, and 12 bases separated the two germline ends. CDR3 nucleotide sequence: TGTGCCAGCAGTTACTCTTCCGGGGGGGGCACTGAAGCTTTCTTT. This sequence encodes CASSYSSGGGTEAFF.

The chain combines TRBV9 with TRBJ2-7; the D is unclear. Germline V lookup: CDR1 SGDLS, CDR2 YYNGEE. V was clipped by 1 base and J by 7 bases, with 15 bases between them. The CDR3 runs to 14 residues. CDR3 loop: CASSVSGGAAEQYF. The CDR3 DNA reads TGTGCCAGCAGCGTATCAGGCGGCGCTGCGGAGCAGTACTTC.

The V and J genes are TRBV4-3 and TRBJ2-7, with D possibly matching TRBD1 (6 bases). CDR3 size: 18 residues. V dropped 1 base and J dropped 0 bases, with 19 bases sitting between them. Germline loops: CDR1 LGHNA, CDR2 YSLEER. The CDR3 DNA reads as TGCGCCAGCAGCCAAGGCCGGGGCTACAGGGAGAGCTCCTACGAGCAGTACTTC. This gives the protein CASSQGRGYRESSYEQYF.

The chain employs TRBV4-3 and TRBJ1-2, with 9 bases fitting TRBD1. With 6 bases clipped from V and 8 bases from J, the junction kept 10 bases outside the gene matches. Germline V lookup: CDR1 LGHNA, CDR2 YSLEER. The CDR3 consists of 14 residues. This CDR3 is CASRGTGIQTGYTF. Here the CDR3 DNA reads TGCGCCAGCAGAGGGACAGGGATTCAAACGGGCTACACCTTC.

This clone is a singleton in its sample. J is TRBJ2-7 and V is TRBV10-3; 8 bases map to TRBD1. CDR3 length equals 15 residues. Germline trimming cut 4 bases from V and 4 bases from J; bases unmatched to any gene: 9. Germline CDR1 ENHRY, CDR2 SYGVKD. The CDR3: CAISVLTGGQYEQYF. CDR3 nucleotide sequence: TGTGCCATCAGTGTCCTCACAGGGGGACAATACGAGCAGTACTTC.